The clone carrying this T cell receptor beta chain was seen only a few times. Antigen unknown. This sample stems from a study of glioma-infiltrating T cells after dendritic cell vaccination. Study outcomes and limitations: Complete blood and tumor specimen sets were limited to few patients.

Only in-frame clones appear in the TCRdb table, and some are missing; sequencing was by immunoSEQ multiplex PCR. Found here are over 90,000 clones, 70% to 90% of them singletons; the top ten hold about 3.2%. All glioblastoma patients lacked an isocitrate dehydrogenase mutation. Sequenced here: blood, sampled before dendritic cell vaccination. The clonotype was recovered from a human donor with glioblastoma.

The CDR3 sequence: CASSLGADLSYNEQFF. In DNA, the CDR3 is TGTGCCAGCAGCTTAGGAGCGGACCTCTCCTACAATGAGCAGTTCTTC. The chain has TRBV7-9 and TRBJ2-1, with D perhaps matching TRBD2 (5 bases). Between the trimmed V and J ends, which lost 1 base and 0 bases, there was a span of 10 bases. From germline, CDR1 is SEHNR and CDR2 FQNEAQ (reference sequence). The CDR3 extends over 16 amino acids.